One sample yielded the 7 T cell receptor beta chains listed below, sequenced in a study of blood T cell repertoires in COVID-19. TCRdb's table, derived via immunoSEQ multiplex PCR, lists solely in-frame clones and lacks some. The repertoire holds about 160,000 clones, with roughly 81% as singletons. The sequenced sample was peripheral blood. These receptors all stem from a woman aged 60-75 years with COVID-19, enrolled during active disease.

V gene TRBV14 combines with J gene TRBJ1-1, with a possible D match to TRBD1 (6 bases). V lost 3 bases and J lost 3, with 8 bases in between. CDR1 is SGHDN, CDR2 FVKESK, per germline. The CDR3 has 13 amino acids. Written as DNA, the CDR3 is TGTGCCAGCAGCCAGCAGGGGTACACTGAAGCTTTCTTT. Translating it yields CASSQQGYTEAFF.

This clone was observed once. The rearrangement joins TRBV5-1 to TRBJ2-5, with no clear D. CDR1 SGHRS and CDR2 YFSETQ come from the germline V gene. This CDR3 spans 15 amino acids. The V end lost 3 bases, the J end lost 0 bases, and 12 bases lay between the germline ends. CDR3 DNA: TGCGCCAGCAGCTCCACCAACACGTACCAAGAGACCCAGTACTTC. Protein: CASSSTNTYQETQYF.

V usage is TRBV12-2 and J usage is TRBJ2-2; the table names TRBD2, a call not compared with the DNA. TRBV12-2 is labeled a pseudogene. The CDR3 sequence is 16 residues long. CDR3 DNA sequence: TGTGCAAGTCGCTTTTCCATAGGGAGAGGGACCGGGGAGCTGTTTTTT. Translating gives CASRFSIGRGTGELFF.

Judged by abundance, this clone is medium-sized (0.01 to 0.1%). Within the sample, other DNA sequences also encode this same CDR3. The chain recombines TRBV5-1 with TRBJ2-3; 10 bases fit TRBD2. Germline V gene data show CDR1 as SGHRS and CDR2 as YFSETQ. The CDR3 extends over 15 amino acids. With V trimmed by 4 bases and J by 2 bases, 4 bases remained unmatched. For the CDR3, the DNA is TGCGCCAGCAGCGGTACTAGCGGGATCACAGATACGCAGTATTTT. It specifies CASSGTSGITDTQYF.

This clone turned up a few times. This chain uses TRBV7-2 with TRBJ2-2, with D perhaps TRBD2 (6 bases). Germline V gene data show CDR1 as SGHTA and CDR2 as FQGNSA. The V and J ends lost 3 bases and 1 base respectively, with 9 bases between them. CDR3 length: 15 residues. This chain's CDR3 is CASSLGGKNTGELFF. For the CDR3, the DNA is TGTGCCAGCAGCTTGGGCGGGAAGAACACCGGGGAGCTGTTTTTT.

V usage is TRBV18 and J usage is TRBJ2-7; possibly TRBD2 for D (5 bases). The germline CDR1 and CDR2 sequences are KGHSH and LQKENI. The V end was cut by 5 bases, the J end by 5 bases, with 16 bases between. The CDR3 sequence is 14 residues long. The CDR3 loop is CASSALTRNNEQYF. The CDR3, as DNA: TGTGCCAGCTCAGCCCTAACTAGGAATAACGAGCAGTACTTC.

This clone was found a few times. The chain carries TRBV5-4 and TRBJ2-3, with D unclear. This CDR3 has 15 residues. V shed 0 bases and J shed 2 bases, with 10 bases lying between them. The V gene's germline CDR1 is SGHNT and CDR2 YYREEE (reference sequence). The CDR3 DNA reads TGTGCCAGCAGCTTGGGCCCTAAGTTCACAGATACGCAGTATTTT. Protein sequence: CASSLGPKFTDTQYF.